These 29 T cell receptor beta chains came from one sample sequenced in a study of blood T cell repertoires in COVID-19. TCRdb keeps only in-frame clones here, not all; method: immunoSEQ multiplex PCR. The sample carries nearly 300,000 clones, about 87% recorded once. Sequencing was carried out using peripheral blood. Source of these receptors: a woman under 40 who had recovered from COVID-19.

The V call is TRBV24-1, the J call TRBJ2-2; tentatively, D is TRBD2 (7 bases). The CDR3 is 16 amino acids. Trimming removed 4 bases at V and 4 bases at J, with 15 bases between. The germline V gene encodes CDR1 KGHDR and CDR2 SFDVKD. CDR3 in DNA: TGTGCCACCAGTGACCCGAACAGGGAGGGCACCGGGGAGCTGTTTTTT. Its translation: CATSDPNREGTGELFF.

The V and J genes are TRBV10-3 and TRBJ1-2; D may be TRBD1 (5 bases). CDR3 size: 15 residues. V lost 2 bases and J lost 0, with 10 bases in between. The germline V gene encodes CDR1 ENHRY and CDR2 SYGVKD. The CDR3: CAISEQGGANYGYTF. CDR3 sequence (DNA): TGTGCCATCAGTGAGCAGGGAGGAGCTAACTATGGCTACACCTTC.

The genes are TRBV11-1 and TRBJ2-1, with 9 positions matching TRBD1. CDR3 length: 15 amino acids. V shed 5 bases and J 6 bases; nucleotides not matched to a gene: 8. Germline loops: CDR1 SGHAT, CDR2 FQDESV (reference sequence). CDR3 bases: TGTGCCAGCAGCCCACCGGGACAGGGACTCAATGAGCAGTTCTTC. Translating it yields CASSPPGQGLNEQFF.

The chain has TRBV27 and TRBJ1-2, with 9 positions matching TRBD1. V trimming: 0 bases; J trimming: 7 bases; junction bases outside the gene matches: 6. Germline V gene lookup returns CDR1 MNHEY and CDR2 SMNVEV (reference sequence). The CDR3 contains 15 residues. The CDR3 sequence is CASSLSRGQGLGYTF. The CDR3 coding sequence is TGTGCCAGCAGTTTATCGAGGGGACAGGGCCTTGGCTACACCTTC.

DNA of the CDR3: TGTGCCAGTAGTATCAAGGGGGGCAGGGGGCAGGAGCAGTACTTC. Translation: CASSIKGGRGQEQYF. The genes are TRBV19 and TRBJ2-7; 8 nucleotides line up with TRBD1. Trimming took 3 bases from V and 7 from J; bases not matched to a gene: 11. The CDR3 length is 15 residues. Germline V gene lookup returns CDR1 LNHDA and CDR2 SQIVND (reference sequence).

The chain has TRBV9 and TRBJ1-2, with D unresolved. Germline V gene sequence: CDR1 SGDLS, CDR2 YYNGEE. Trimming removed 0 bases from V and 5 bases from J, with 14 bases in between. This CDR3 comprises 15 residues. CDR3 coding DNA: TGTGCCAGCAGCGTAGATGGCACCTCTAGGTATGGCTACACCTTC. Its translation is CASSVDGTSRYGYTF.

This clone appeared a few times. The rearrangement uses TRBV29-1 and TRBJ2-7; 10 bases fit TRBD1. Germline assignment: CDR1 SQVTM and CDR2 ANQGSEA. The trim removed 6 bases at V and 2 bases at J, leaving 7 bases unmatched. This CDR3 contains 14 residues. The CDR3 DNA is TGCAGCGTAACCGGGACAGGGGAACCCTACGAGCAGTACTTC. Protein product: CSVTGTGEPYEQYF.

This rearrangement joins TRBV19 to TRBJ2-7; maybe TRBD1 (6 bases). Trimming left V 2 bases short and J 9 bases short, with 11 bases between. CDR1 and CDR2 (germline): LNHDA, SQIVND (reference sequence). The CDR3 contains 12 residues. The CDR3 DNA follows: TGTGCCAGTAGTATAAAAGGGGGTGGGCAGTACTTC. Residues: CASSIKGGGQYF.

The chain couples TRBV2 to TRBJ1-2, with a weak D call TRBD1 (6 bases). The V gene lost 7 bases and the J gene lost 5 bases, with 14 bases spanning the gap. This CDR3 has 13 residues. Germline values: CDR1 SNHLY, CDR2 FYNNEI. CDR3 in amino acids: CASKRQGSYGYTF. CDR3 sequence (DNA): TGTGCCAGCAAACGGCAGGGGAGTTATGGCTACACCTTC. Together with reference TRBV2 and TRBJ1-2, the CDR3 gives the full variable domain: EPEVTQTPSHQVTQMGQEVILRCVPISNHLYFYWYRQILGQKVEFLVSFYNNEISEKSEIFDDQFSVERPDGSNFTLKIRSTKLEDSAMYFCASKRQGSYGYTFGSGTRLTVV.

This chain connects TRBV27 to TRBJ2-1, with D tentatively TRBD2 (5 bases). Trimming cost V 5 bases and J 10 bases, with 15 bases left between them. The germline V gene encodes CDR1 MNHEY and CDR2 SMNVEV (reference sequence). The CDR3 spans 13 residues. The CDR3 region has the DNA TGTGCCAGCAGTACTTCACTAGTAGGCGAGCAGTTCTTC. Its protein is CASSTSLVGEQFF.

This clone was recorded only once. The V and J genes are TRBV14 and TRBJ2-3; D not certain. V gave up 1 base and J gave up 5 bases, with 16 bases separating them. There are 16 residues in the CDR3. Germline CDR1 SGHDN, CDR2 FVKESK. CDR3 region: CASSQGHFPAKDTQYF. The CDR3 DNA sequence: TGTGCCAGCAGCCAAGGTCATTTCCCAGCGAAAGATACGCAGTATTTT.

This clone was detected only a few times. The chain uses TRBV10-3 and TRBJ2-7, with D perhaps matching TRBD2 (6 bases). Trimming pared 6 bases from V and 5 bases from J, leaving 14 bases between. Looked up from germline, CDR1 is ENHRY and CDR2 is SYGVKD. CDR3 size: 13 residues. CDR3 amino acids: CAIRAPGVDEQYF. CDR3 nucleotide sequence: TGTGCCATCAGGGCCCCGGGGGTAGACGAGCAGTACTTC.

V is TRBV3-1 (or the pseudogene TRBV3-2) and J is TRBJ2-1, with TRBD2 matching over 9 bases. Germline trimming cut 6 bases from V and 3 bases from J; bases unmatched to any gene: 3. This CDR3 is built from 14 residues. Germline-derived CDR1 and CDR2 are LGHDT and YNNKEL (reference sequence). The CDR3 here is CASRKRGDYNEQFF. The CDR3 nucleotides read TGTGCCAGCAGAAAGCGGGGGGACTACAATGAGCAGTTCTTC.

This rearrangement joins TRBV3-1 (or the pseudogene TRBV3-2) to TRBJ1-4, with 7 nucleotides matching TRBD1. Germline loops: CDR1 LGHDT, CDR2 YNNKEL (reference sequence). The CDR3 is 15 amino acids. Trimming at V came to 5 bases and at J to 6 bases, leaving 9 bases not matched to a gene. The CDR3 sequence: CASSFSTGHYEKLFF. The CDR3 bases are TGTGCCAGCAGCTTCTCGACAGGGCATTATGAAAAACTGTTTTTT.

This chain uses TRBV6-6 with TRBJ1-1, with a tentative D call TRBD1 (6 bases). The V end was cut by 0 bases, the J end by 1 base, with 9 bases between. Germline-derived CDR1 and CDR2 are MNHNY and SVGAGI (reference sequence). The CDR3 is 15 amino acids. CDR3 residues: CASSYSRQENTEAFF. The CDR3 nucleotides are TGTGCCAGCAGTTACTCGAGACAGGAGAACACTGAAGCTTTCTTT.

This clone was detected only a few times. The CDR3 region has the DNA TGTGCCAGCAGCCGGACAGATCACTATGGCTACACCTTC. Encoded protein: CASSRTDHYGYTF. This chain joins TRBV14 and TRBJ1-2; possible D gene TRBD1, 6 bases. CDR1 is SGHDN, CDR2 FVKESK, per germline. V lost 4 bases and J 3 bases, leaving 9 bases between the germline ends. This CDR3 has 13 residues.

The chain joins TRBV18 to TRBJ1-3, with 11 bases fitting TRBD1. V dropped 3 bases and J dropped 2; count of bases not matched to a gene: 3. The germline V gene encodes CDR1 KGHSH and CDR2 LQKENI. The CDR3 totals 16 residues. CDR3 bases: TGTGCCAGCTCACCCGGACAGGGGGCGACTGGAAACACCATATATTTT. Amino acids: CASSPGQGATGNTIYF.

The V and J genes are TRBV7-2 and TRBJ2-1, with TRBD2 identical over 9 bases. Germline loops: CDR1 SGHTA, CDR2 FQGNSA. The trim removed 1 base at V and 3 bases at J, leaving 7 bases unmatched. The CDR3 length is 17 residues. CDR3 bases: TGTGCCAGCAGCTTAGATTTTAGCGGGGGCCGCTACAATGAGCAGTTCTTC. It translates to CASSLDFSGGRYNEQFF.

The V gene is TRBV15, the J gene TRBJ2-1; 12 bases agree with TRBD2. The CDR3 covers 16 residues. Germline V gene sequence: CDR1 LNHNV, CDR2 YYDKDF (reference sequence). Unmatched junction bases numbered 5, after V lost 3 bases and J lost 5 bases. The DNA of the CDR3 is TGTGCCACCAGCAGCCGACTAGCGGGGGCGAACAATGAGCAGTTCTTC. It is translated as CATSSRLAGANNEQFF.

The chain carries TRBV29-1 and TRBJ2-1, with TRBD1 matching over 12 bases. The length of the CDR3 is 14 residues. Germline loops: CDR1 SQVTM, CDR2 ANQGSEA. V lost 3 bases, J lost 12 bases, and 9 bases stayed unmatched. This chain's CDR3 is CSVDGPGQGAGQFF. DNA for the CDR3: TGCAGCGTTGATGGTCCGGGACAGGGGGCCGGGCAGTTCTTC.

This CDR3 reads CASSPEVDRAKNIQYF. In DNA, the CDR3 is TGTGCCAGCTCACCTGAAGTAGACAGAGCCAAAAACATTCAGTACTTC. J is TRBJ2-4 and V is TRBV18; D possibly corresponds to TRBD1 (5 bases). The CDR3 is made up of 16 amino acids. With 3 bases removed from V and 0 bases from J, the gap between germline ends came to 12 bases. The germline gives CDR1 KGHSH, CDR2 LQKENI.

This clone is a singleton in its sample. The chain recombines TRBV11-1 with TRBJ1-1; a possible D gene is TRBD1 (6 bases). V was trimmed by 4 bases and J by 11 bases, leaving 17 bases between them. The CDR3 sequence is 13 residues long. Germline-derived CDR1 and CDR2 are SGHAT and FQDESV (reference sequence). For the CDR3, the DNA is TGTGCCAGCAGCTCCCCCCAGGGGAATTCGGCTTTCTTT. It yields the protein CASSSPQGNSAFF. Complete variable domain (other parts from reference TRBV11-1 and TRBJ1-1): EAEVAQSPRYKITEKSQAVAFWCDPISGHATLYWYRQILGQGPELLVQFQDESVVDDSQLPKDRFSAERLKGVDSTLKIQPAELGDSAMYLCASSSPQGNSAFFGQGTRLTVV.

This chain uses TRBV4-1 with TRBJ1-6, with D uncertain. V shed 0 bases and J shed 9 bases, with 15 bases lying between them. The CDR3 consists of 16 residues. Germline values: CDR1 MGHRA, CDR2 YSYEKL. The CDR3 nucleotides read TGCGCCAGCAGCCAAGAAGGCGTTTTTGCGGGTTCACCCCTCCACTTT. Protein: CASSQEGVFAGSPLHF.

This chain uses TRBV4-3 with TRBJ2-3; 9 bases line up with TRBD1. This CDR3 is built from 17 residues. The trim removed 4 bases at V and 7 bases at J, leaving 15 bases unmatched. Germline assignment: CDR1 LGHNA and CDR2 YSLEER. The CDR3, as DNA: TGCGCCAGCAGCCCCCAGGACAGGGGATCATCCCTTAATACGCAGTATTTT. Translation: CASSPQDRGSSLNTQYF.

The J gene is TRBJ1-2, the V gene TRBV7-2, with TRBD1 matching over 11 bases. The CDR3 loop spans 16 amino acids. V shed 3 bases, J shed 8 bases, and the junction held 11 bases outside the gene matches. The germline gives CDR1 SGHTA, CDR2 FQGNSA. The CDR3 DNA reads TGTGCCAGCAGCTTTACGATCGGACAGGGGGCCGGGGGCTACACCTTC. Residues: CASSFTIGQGAGGYTF.

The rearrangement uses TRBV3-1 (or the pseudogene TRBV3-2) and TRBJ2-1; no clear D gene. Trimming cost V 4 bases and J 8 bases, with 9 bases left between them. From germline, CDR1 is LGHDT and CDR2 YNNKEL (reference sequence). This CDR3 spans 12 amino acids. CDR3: CASSLEVDEQFF. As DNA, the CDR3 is TGTGCCAGCAGCCTCGAGGTGGATGAGCAGTTCTTC.

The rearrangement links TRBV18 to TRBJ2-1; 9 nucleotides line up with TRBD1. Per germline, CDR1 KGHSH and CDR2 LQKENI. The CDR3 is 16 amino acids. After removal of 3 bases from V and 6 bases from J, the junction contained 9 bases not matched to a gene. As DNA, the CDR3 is TGTGCCAGCTCACCCCCGGGACAGGGAATTAGCAATGAGCAGTTCTTC. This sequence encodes CASSPPGQGISNEQFF.

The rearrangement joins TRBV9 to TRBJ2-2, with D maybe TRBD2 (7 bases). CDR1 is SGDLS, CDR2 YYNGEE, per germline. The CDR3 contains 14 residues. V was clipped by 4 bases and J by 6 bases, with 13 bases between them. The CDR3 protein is CASSRRGGAGELFF. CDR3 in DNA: TGTGCCAGCAGCCGGAGGGGGGGCGCCGGGGAGCTGTTTTTT.

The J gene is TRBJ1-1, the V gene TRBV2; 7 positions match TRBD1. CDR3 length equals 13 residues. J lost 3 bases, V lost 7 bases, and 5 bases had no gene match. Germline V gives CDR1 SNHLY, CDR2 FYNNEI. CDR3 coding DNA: TGTGCCAGCAAGTGGACAGGAGACACTGAAGCTTTCTTT. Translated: CASKWTGDTEAFF.